This TCR beta chain stems from a study of CD8 T cells in Susac syndrome. Overall study: At blood draw, Susac syndrome patients were therapy-naive, on corticosteroids, or on intravenous immunoglobulin alone.

Reverse transcription used about 0.5 to 1 ug RNA and random hexamers. Across 54 Vbeta and 13 Jbeta, TCR beta CDR3 was amplified with immunoSEQ multiplex PCR. TCRdb ran MiXCR on the immunoSEQ multiplex PCR reads and lists one entry per CDR3 protein. The table has roughly 100,000 distinct CDR3 sequences, 96% seen once. Of note for this clonotype: What it recognizes is unknown.

Study conclusions and caveats: Clonal expansion of CD8+ cells in Susac peaked in TEMRA cells (and in active patients).

The CDR3 length is 14 residues. The germline V and J ends were trimmed by 5 bases and 0 bases, with 10 bases remaining between them. Per the germline V gene, CDR1 is SGHTA and CDR2 is FQGTGA. TEMRA cells were enriched by FACS, while CD8+ and CD4+ T cells were obtained through a negative isolation that was performed magnetically. This TCR derives from a human donor with Susac syndrome. The chain employs TRBV7-3 and TRBJ1-1; no definite D call. The sequencing sample was made of CD8+ T cells from PBMCs. The CDR3 region has the DNA TGTGCCAGCAGCGGTGAGGCAGTGAACACTGAAGCTTTCTTT. This codes for CASSGEAVNTEAFF.